The 29 T cell receptor beta chains reported below all come from one sample, sequenced in a study of shared clonotypes between healthy human individuals. TCRdb keeps only in-frame clones here, not all; method: immunoSEQ multiplex PCR. The sample consists of 2 million to 2.5 million clones, 95% of them appearing once. The sample taken for sequencing was naive CD4+ T cells sorted from blood. Sample subset: CD45RA+ positively selected. These receptors originate from a young man in good health.

V gene TRBV10-3 combines with J gene TRBJ1-1, with D possibly being TRBD1 (6 bases). V was cut by 4 bases and J by 2 bases, with 11 bases left in between. Germline values: CDR1 ENHRY, CDR2 SYGVKD. This CDR3 comprises 14 residues. CDR3 bases: TGTGCCATCAGTGCACAGGGCCTTAACACTGAAGCTTTCTTT. It specifies CAISAQGLNTEAFF.

This chain joins TRBV4-1 and TRBJ2-3; no definite D call. Per germline, CDR1 MGHRA and CDR2 YSYEKL. V lost 4 bases and J lost 2, with 13 bases in between. The CDR3 runs 15 residues. Here the CDR3 reads CASSLSRNPTDTQYF. The CDR3 coding sequence is TGCGCCAGCAGCCTTAGCCGGAACCCCACAGATACGCAGTATTTT.

The gene calls are TRBV21-1 and TRBJ2-5; TRBD1, the table's D call, lacks a check against the DNA. TRBV21-1 corresponds to a pseudogene. The CDR3 has 13 residues. DNA for the CDR3: TGTGCCAGCAGCAGTGCAGTCAAAGAGACCCAGTACTTC. It translates to CASSSAVKETQYF.

The CDR3 DNA reads as TGTGCCAGCAGGGCCCTCGGGACCCTAGGAGAGACCCAGTACTTC. Amino acid sequence: CASRALGTLGETQYF. This chain joins TRBV25-1 and TRBJ2-5; D could derive from TRBD1 or TRBD2 (5 bases each). This CDR3 region has 15 residues. Germline CDR1 and CDR2: MGHDK and SYGVNS. The V gene lost 6 bases and the J gene lost 4 bases, with 18 bases spanning the gap.

The chain uses TRBV6-5 and TRBJ1-2, with D unresolved. V lost 0 bases, J lost 4 bases, and 9 bases lay in between. The CDR3 extends over 14 amino acids. Germline values: CDR1 MNHEY, CDR2 SVGAGI. Here the CDR3 DNA reads TGTGCCAGCAGTTACTCGGCGGGGATCTATGGCTACACCTTC. Translation: CASSYSAGIYGYTF.

The chain joins TRBV11-2 to TRBJ2-2; 7 positions agree with TRBD1. CDR3 size: 15 residues. V shed 5 bases, J shed 4 bases, and the junction held 7 bases outside the gene matches. Germline V gene lookup returns CDR1 SGHAT and CDR2 FQNNGV. The CDR3: CASSPDRVRTGELFF. Written as DNA, the CDR3 is TGTGCCAGCAGCCCTGACAGGGTCCGCACCGGGGAGCTGTTTTTT.

The chain links TRBV6-5 to TRBJ2-7; weak D call: TRBD1 (6 bases). CDR3 length equals 14 residues. Per the germline V gene, CDR1 is MNHEY and CDR2 is SVGAGI. V was trimmed by 6 bases and J by 5 bases, leaving 17 bases between them. The CDR3 is CASRPNYGTNEQYF. The CDR3 region has the DNA TGTGCCAGCAGACCGAATTACGGGACAAACGAGCAGTACTTC.

The chain couples TRBV7-2 to TRBJ1-2; 9 positions match TRBD1. The CDR3 runs to 15 residues. Losses at the gene ends were 5 bases for V and 5 bases for J; bases not matched to a gene: 9. Germline V gene data show CDR1 as SGHTA and CDR2 as FQGNSA. DNA for the CDR3: TGTGCCAGCAGCAGATACCGGGACAGGGATTATGGCTACACCTTC. It encodes CASSRYRDRDYGYTF.

This chain uses TRBV11-2 with TRBJ2-5; 14 nucleotides match TRBD2. V trimming: 5 bases; J trimming: 4 bases; junction bases outside the gene matches: 9. CDR3 length: 17 amino acids. Germline loops: CDR1 SGHAT, CDR2 FQNNGV. The CDR3 DNA reads as TGTGCCAGCAGCCCTAGGACTAGCGGGAGGTGGGGAGAGACCCAGTACTTC. Translating gives CASSPRTSGRWGETQYF.

The chain is built from TRBV7-6 and TRBJ2-5; D is ambiguous. Trimming took 5 bases from V and 5 from J, leaving 18 bases between them. Germline CDR1 and CDR2: SGHVS and FNYEAQ. This CDR3 has 15 residues. CDR3 sequence: CASSPWQPAVETQYF. The CDR3 DNA sequence: TGTGCCAGCAGCCCCTGGCAGCCGGCAGTGGAGACCCAGTACTTC. Complete variable domain (other parts from reference TRBV7-6 and TRBJ2-5): GAGVSQSPRYKVTKRGQDVALRCDPISGHVSLYWYRQALGQGPEFLTYFNYEAQQDKSGLPNDRFSAERPEGSISTLTIQRTEQRDSAMYRCASSPWQPAVETQYFGPGTRLLVL.

The chain has TRBV28 and TRBJ1-4; a possible D gene is TRBD1 (5 bases). Trimming left V 6 bases short and J 6 bases short, with 8 bases between. The CDR3 runs 12 residues. CDR1 MDHEN and CDR2 SYDVKM come from the germline V gene. The CDR3 loop reads CASRDNYEKLFF. In DNA, the CDR3 is TGTGCCAGCAGGGACAATTATGAAAAACTGTTTTTT.

The rearrangement joins TRBV5-5 to TRBJ2-3; D tentatively reads TRBD1 or TRBD2 (6 bases each). Germline lookup yields CDR1 SGHKS and CDR2 YYEKEE (reference sequence). The CDR3 consists of 17 residues. V lost 5 bases and J 3 bases, leaving 22 bases between the germline ends. The CDR3, as DNA: TGTGCCAGCAGAAAGCTAGGGGGACTCGGATCTACAGATACGCAGTATTTT. Protein: CASRKLGGLGSTDTQYF.

The gene calls are TRBV30 and TRBJ2-3; D unclear. The length of the CDR3 is 12 residues. The germline CDR1 and CDR2 sequences are GTSNPN and SVGIG (reference sequence). V lost 0 bases and J 7 bases, leaving 8 bases between the germline ends. The CDR3 loop reads CAWSVRENTQYF. CDR3 coding DNA: TGTGCCTGGAGTGTACGAGAGAATACGCAGTATTTT.

The CDR3 coding sequence is TGTGCCACCAGCAGAGATCGGGGCGTTGGACAGGGTGGCGAGCAGTACTTC. As protein: CATSRDRGVGQGGEQYF. This rearrangement joins TRBV15 to TRBJ2-7; the match to TRBD1 covers 8 bases. The CDR3 sequence is 17 residues long. CDR1 is LNHNV and CDR2 is YYDKDF in the germline V gene (reference sequence). V shed 0 bases, J shed 6 bases, and the junction held 13 bases outside the gene matches.

The V and J genes are TRBV25-1 and TRBJ1-1, with 8 bases fitting TRBD1. With V trimmed by 7 bases and J by 0 bases, 10 bases remained unmatched. There are 16 residues in the CDR3. Per the germline V gene, CDR1 is MGHDK and CDR2 is SYGVNS. The chain's CDR3 is CASKEGTGLMNTEAFF. CDR3 DNA sequence: TGTGCCAGCAAAGAGGGGACAGGACTTATGAACACTGAAGCTTTCTTT.

The V and J genes are TRBV19 and TRBJ2-3; D possibly matches TRBD1 or TRBD2 (5 bases each). V shed 0 bases and J shed 7 bases, with 20 bases lying between them. Germline lookup yields CDR1 LNHDA and CDR2 SQIVND (reference sequence). The CDR3 sequence is 17 residues long. In DNA, the CDR3 is TGTGCCAGTAGTATAGACTGGGGACGGGTGAGGGTCAATACGCAGTATTTT. This encodes CASSIDWGRVRVNTQYF.

V and J are TRBV10-3 and TRBJ1-2; D is uncertain. The V end lost 4 bases, the J end lost 0 bases, and 6 bases lay between the germline ends. The CDR3 is 13 amino acids. From germline, CDR1 is ENHRY and CDR2 SYGVKD. CDR3 protein: CAISGSANYGYTF. CDR3 in DNA: TGTGCCATCAGTGGCTCAGCTAACTATGGCTACACCTTC.

The chain combines TRBV15 with TRBJ2-3; the D gene is possibly TRBD2 (6 bases). V lost 3 bases, J lost 2 bases, and 15 bases lay in between. The CDR3 is 16 amino acids. Per the germline V gene, CDR1 is LNHNV and CDR2 is YYDKDF (reference sequence). Here the CDR3 DNA reads TGTGCCACCAGCAGTCCGGAGGGCCGGGTCACAGATACGCAGTATTTT. Protein sequence: CATSSPEGRVTDTQYF.

V usage is TRBV6-6 and J usage is TRBJ2-7, with 7 positions matching TRBD1. This CDR3 has 15 residues. With 6 bases clipped from V and 2 bases from J, the junction kept 10 bases outside the gene matches. The germline gives CDR1 MNHNY, CDR2 SVGAGI (reference sequence). The CDR3 bases are TGTGCCAGCAGGAGGGGGACAGACCTAACCTACGAGCAGTACTTC. As protein: CASRRGTDLTYEQYF.

The chain joins TRBV5-6 to TRBJ1-3; a weak D match, TRBD1 (6 bases). The CDR3 totals 16 residues. Germline CDR1 SGHDT, CDR2 YYEEEE. The V gene lost 4 bases and the J gene lost 0 bases, with 14 bases spanning the gap. In DNA form, the CDR3 reads TGTGCCAGCAGCCAAATAGGACAGTCCTCTGGAAACACCATATATTTT. Translation: CASSQIGQSSGNTIYF.

The chain is built from TRBV27 and TRBJ2-3; TRBD1 might be the D (6 bases). The V and J ends lost 5 bases and 2 bases respectively, with 14 bases between them. The CDR3 length is 15 residues. Germline V gene data show CDR1 as MNHEY and CDR2 as SMNVEV (reference sequence). The CDR3 loop is CASSQRGTTTDTQYF. For the CDR3, the DNA is TGTGCCAGCAGTCAGAGGGGGACAACCACAGATACGCAGTATTTT.

The chain links TRBV2 to TRBJ1-5; D remains ambiguous. The CDR3 spans 12 residues. Between the trimmed V and J ends, which lost 6 bases and 3 bases, there was a span of 6 bases. The germline V gene has CDR1 SNHLY and CDR2 FYNNEI. The CDR3 nucleotides read TGTGCCAGCAGGATTTCCAATCAGCCCCAGCATTTT. It codes for CASRISNQPQHF.

This clone was recorded only once. The chain combines TRBV10-3 with TRBJ1-2; D gene uncertain. Trimming shortened V by 8 bases and J by 1 base, and 5 bases separated the two germline ends. The germline V gene encodes CDR1 ENHRY and CDR2 SYGVKD. This CDR3 region has 11 residues. The chain's CDR3 is CAIEGNYGYTF. CDR3 DNA sequence: TGTGCCATCGAAGGTAACTATGGCTACACCTTC.

This chain uses TRBV11-2 with TRBJ2-3, with 9 bases aligning to TRBD2. CDR1 is SGHAT and CDR2 is FQNNGV in the germline V gene. This CDR3 has 17 amino acids. V dropped 5 bases and J dropped 0; count of bases not matched to a gene: 9. The CDR3 loop is CASSPGVLAGSTDTQYF. The CDR3 DNA reads TGTGCCAGCAGCCCCGGGGTCCTAGCGGGGAGCACAGATACGCAGTATTTT. Full variable domain (remainder filled in from reference TRBV11-2 and TRBJ2-3): EAGVAQSPRYKIIEKRQSVAFWCNPISGHATLYWYQQILGQGPKLLIQFQNNGVVDDSQLPKDRFSAERLKGVDSTLKIQPAKLEDSAVYLCASSPGVLAGSTDTQYFGPGTRLTVL.

The rearrangement joins TRBV5-4 to TRBJ1-2; TRBD1 matches at 12 bases. The trim removed 5 bases at V and 7 bases at J, leaving 15 bases unmatched. Germline V gene lookup returns CDR1 SGHNT and CDR2 YYREEE (reference sequence). CDR3 length equals 17 residues. The CDR3 protein is CASRAEGQGADWVGYTF. The CDR3, as DNA: TGTGCCAGCAGGGCTGAGGGACAGGGGGCGGATTGGGTTGGCTACACCTTC.

The chain carries TRBV7-2 and TRBJ1-1, with a possible D match to TRBD1 (6 bases). CDR1 is SGHTA and CDR2 is FQGNSA in the germline V gene. The ends were cut back, 4 bases at V and 5 bases at J, with 11 bases in the middle. The CDR3 is made up of 13 amino acids. DNA of the CDR3: TGTGCCAGCAGCTACAGGGCTCGGACTGAAGCTTTCTTT. It encodes CASSYRARTEAFF.

This clone has only one observation. This sequence joins TRBV6-1 and TRBJ1-6; 12 bases line up with TRBD1. CDR1 and CDR2 (germline): MNHNS, SASEGT. This CDR3 is 16 amino acids long. J was trimmed by 10 bases and V by 0 bases; bases with no gene match: 4. DNA for the CDR3: TGTGCCAGCAGTGAAGCAGGGACAGGGGGCCGCTCACCCCTCCACTTT. Translating gives CASSEAGTGGRSPLHF.

Turning to this clone: Other nucleotide sequences from this sample produce the same CDR3. The gene calls are TRBV5-1 and TRBJ2-3; no clear D gene. Trimming stripped 7 bases from V and 0 bases from J, with 12 bases between. The CDR3 loop spans 14 amino acids. Germline V gene data show CDR1 as SGHRS and CDR2 as YFSETQ. DNA for the CDR3: TGCGCCAGCCGCCAAGGGCAGAGCACAGATACGCAGTATTTT. Translated: CASRQGQSTDTQYF.

The CDR3 DNA is TGCGCCAGCAGCCCGGCGCTAGCGGAGCCTGGGACCCAGTACTTC. Amino acid sequence: CASSPALAEPGTQYF. The genes are TRBV5-1 and TRBJ2-5; 7 nucleotides agree with TRBD2. The germline V gene has CDR1 SGHRS and CDR2 YFSETQ. The CDR3 spans 15 residues. Unmatched junction bases numbered 13, after V lost 4 bases and J lost 7 bases.